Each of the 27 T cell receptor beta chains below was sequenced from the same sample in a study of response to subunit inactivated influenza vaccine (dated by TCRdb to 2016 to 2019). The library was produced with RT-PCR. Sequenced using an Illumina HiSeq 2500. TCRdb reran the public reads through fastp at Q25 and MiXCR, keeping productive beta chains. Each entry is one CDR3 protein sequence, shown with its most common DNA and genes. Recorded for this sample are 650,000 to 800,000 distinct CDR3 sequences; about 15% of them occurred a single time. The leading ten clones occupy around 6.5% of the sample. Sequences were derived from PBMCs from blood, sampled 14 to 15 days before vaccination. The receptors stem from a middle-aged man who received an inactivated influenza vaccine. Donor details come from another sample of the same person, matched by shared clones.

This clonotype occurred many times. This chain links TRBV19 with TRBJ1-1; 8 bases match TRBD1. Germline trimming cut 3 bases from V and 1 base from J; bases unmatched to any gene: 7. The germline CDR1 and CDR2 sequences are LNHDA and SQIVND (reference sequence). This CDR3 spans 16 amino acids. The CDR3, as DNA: TGTGCCAGTAGTATTGCACAGGGGGTGTGGAACACTGAAGCTTTCTTT. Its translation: CASSIAQGVWNTEAFF.

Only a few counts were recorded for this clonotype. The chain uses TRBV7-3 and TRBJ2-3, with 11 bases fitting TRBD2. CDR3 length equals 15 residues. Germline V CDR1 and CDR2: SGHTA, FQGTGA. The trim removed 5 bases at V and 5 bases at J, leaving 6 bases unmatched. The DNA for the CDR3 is TGTGCCAGCAGCCATACTAGCGGGAGTTTAGATACGCAGTATTTT. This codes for CASSHTSGSLDTQYF. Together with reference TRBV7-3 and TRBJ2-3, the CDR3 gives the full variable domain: GAGVSQTPSNKVTEKGKYVELRCDPISGHTALYWYRQSLGQGPEFLIYFQGTGAADDSGLPNDRFFAVRPEGSVSTLKIQRTERGDSAVYLCASSHTSGSLDTQYFGPGTRLTVL.

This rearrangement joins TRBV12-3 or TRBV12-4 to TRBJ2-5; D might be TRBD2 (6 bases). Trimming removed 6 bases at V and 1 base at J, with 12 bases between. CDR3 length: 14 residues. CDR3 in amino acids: CASRYRTIQETQYF. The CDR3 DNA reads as TGTGCCAGCAGGTATAGGACTATCCAAGAGACCCAGTACTTC.

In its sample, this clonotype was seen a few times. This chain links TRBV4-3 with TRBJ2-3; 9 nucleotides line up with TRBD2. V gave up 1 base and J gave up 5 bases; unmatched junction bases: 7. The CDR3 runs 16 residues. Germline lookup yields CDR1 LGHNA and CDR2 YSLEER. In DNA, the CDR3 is TGCGCCAGCAGCCAAGTTCGGCGGGGGGGCCGAGATACGCAGTATTTT. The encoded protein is CASSQVRRGGRDTQYF.

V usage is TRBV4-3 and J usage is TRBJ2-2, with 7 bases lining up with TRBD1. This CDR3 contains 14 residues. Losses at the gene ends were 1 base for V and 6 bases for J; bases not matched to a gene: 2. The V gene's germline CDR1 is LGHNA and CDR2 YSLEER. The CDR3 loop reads CASSQATGSGELFF. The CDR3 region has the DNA TGCGCCAGCAGCCAAGCGACAGGGTCCGGGGAGCTGTTTTTT.

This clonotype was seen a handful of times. CDR3 amino acids: CASSLAGDNYGYTF. The CDR3 nucleotides are TGTGCCAGCAGCTTGGCGGGAGACAACTATGGCTACACCTTC. This chain joins TRBV5-6 and TRBJ1-2; D not resolved. CDR3 length: 14 residues. Looked up from germline, CDR1 is SGHDT and CDR2 is YYEEEE. Between the trimmed V and J ends, which lost 0 bases and 2 bases, there was a span of 8 bases.

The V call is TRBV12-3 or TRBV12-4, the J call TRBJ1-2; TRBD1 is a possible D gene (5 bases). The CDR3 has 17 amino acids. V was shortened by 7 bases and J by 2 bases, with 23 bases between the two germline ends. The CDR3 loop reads CASNKAPSRGMNYGYTF. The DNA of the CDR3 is TGTGCCAGCAACAAGGCTCCTTCCCGGGGCATGAACTATGGCTACACCTTC.

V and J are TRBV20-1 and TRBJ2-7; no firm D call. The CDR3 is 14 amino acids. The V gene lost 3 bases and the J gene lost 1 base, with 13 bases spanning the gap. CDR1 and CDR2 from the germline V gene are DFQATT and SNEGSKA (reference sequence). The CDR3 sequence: CSASRQTASYEQYF. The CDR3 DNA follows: TGCAGTGCTAGTCGCCAGACCGCTTCCTACGAGCAGTACTTC.

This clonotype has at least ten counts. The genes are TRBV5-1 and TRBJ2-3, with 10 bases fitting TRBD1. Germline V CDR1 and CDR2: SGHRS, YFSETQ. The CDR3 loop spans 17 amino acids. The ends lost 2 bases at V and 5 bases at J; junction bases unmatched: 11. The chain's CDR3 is CASSFRDRGRSVDTQYF. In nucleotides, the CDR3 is TGCGCCAGCAGCTTCCGGGACAGGGGTCGCTCGGTAGATACGCAGTATTTT. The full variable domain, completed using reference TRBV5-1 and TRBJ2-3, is KAGVTQTPRYLIKTRGQQVTLSCSPISGHRSVSWYQQTPGQGLQFLFEYFSETQRNKGNFPGRFSGRQFSNSRSEMNVSTLELGDSALYLCASSFRDRGRSVDTQYFGPGTRLTVL.

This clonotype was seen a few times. CDR3 nucleotide sequence: TGTGCCAGCAGCTTAGGACTAGCGACCTCTCTAGCCAAAAACATTCAGTACTTC. Its translation: CASSLGLATSLAKNIQYF. V usage is TRBV11-2 and J usage is TRBJ2-4; the match to TRBD2 covers 8 bases. After removal of 1 base from V and 0 bases from J, the junction contained 8 bases not matched to a gene. The CDR3 sequence is 18 residues long. Germline CDR1 is SGHAT and CDR2 is FQNNGV. Variable domain in full (rest from reference TRBV11-2 and TRBJ2-4): EAGVAQSPRYKIIEKRQSVAFWCNPISGHATLYWYQQILGQGPKLLIQFQNNGVVDDSQLPKDRFSAERLKGVDSTLKIQPAKLEDSAVYLCASSLGLATSLAKNIQYFGAGTRLSVL.

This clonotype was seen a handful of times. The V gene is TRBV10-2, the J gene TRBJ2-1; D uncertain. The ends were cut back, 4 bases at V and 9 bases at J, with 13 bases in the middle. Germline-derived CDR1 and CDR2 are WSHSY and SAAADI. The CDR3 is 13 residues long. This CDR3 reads CASSGYLLSEQFF. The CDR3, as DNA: TGCGCCAGCAGTGGGTATCTGCTGAGTGAGCAGTTCTTC.

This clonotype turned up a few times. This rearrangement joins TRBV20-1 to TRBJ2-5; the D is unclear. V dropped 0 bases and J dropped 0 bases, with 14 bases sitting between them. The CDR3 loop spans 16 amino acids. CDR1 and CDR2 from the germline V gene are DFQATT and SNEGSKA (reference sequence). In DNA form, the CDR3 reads TGCAGTGCTAGAGATCACGTGAGAGAGTACCAAGAGACCCAGTACTTC. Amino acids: CSARDHVREYQETQYF.

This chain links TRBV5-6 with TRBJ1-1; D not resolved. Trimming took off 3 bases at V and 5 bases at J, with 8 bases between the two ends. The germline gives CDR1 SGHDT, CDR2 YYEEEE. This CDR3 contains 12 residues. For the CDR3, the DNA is TGTGCCAGCAGCTCCCGGCGGACTGAAGCTTTCTTT. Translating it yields CASSSRRTEAFF.

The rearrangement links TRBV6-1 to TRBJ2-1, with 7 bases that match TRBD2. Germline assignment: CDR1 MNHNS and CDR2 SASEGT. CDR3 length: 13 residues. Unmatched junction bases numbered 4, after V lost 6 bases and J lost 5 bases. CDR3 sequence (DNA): TGTGCCAGCAGGTGGACTAGAAACAATGAGCAGTTCTTC. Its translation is CASRWTRNNEQFF.

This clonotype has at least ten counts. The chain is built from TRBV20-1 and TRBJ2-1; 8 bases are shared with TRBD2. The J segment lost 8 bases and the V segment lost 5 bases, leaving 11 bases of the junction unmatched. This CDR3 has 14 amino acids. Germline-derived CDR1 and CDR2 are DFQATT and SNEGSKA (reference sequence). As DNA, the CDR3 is TGCAGTGCTTCGACCTGGACTAGCCCCGATGAGCAGTTCTTC. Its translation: CSASTWTSPDEQFF.

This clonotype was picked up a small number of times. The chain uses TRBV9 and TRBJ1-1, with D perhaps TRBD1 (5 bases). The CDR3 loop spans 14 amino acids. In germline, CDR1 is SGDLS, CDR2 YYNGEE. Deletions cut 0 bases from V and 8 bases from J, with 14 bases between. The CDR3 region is CASSVATGGEEAFF. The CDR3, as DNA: TGTGCCAGCAGCGTAGCTACGGGGGGAGAGGAAGCTTTCTTT.

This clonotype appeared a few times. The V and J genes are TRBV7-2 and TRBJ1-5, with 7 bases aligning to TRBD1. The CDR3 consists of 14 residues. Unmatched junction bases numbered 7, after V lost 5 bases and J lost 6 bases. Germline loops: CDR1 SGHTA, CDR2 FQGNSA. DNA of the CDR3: TGTGCCAGCAGCCCGTACAGGGGTGCTCAGCCCCAGCATTTT. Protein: CASSPYRGAQPQHF.

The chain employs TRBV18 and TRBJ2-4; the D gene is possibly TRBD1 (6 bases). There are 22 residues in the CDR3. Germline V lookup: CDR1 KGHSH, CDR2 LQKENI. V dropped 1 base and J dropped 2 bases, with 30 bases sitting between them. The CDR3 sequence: CASSPLKILQHPPGTSKNIQYF. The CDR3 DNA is TGTGCCAGCTCACCACTTAAGATCCTCCAACACCCTCCTGGGACATCCAAAAACATTCAGTACTTC. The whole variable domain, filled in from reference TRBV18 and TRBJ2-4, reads NAGVMQNPRHLVRRRGQEARLRCSPMKGHSHVYWYRQLPEEGLKFMVYLQKENIIDESGMPKERFSAEFPKEGPSILRIQQVVRGDSAAYFCASSPLKILQHPPGTSKNIQYFGAGTRLSVL.

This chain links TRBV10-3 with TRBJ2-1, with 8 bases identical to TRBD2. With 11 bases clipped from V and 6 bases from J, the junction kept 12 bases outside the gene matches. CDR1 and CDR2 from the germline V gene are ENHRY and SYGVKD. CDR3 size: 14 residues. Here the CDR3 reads CAVSLRREANEQFF. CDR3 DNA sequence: TGTGCCGTCTCCCTTAGGCGGGAGGCCAATGAGCAGTTCTTC.

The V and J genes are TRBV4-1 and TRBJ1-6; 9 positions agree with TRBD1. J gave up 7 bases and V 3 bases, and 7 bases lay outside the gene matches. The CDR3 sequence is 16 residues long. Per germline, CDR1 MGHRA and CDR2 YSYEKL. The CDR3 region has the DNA TGCGCCAGCAGCCATGCCGGACAGGGGAGCAATTCACCCCTCCACTTT. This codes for CASSHAGQGSNSPLHF.

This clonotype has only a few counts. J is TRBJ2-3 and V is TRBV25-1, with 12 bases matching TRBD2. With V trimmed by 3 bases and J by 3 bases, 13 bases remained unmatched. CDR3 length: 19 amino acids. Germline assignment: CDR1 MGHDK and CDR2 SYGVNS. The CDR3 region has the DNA TGTGCCAGCAGTGATCTCTTCACGGGACTAGCGGGCCTTACAGATACGCAGTATTTT. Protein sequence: CASSDLFTGLAGLTDTQYF.

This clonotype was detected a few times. CDR3 region: CSVCLRTSYEQYF. In nucleotides, the CDR3 is TGCAGCGTTTGCTTGCGGACTTCCTACGAGCAGTACTTC. V usage is TRBV29-1 and J usage is TRBJ2-7, with D possibly TRBD2 on 5 matching bases. There are 13 residues in the CDR3. The ends were cut back, 5 bases at V and 1 base at J, with 12 bases in the middle. Per the germline V gene, CDR1 is SQVTM and CDR2 is ANQGSEA.

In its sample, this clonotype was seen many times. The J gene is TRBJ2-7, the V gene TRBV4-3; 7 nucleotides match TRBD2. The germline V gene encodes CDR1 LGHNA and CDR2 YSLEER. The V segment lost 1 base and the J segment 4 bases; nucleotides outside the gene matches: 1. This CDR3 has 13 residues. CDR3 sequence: CASSQAGRYEQYF. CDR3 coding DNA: TGCGCCAGCAGCCAAGCCGGGAGGTACGAGCAGTACTTC.

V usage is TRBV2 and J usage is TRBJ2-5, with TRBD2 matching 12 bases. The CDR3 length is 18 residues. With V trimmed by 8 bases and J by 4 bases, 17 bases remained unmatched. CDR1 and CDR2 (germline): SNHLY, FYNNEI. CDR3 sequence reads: CASPGGGGLAGRRETQYF. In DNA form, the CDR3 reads TGTGCCAGCCCAGGTGGAGGGGGACTAGCGGGTCGGAGAGAGACCCAGTACTTC.

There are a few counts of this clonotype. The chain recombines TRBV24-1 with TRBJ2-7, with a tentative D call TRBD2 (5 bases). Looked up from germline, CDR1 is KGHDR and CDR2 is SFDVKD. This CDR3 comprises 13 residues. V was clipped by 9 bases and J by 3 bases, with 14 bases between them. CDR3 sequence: CATGSRTGYEQYF. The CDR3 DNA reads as TGTGCCACCGGTTCGAGGACTGGCTACGAGCAGTACTTC.

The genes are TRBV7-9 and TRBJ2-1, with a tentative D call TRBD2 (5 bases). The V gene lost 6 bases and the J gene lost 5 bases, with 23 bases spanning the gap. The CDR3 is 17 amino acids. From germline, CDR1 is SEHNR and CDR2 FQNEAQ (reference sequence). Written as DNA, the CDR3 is TGTGCCAGCAGTTTGCAGAAGGAGGTGGCGCTTAACAATGAGCAGTTCTTC. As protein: CASSLQKEVALNNEQFF.

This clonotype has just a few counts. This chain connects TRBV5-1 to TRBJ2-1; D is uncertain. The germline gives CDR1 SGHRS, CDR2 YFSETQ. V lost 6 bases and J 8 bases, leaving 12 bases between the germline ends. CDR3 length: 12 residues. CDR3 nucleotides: TGCGCCAGCACTTCCAGCGTCCATGAGCAGTTCTTC. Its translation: CASTSSVHEQFF.